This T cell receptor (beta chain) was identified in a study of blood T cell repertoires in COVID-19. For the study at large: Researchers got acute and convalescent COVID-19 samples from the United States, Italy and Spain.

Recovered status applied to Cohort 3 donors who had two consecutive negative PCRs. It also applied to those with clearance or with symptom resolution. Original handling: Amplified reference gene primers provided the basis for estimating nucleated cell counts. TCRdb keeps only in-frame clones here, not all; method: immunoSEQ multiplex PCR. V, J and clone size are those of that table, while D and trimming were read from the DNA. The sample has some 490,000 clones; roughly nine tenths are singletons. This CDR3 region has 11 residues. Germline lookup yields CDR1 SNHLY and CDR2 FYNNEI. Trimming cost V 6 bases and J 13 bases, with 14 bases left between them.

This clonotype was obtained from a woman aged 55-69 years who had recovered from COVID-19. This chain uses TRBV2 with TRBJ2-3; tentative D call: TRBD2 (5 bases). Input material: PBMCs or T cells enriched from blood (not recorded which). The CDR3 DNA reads TGTGCCAGCAGGGCCGGGGTACAAAAGTATTTT. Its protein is CASRAGVQKYF.